Following are 15 T cell receptor beta chains from one sample sequenced in a study of OX40 agonist ivuxolimab in advanced cancers. TCRdb's copy holds only in-frame clones and misses some; the assay was immunoSEQ multiplex PCR. Among about 15,000 clones listed, 82% were seen once. The sample consisted of CD4+ or CD8+ T cells sorted from blood, taken in a trial of the OX40 agonist ivuxolimab. All receptors derive from an adult with an advanced solid tumor such as melanoma, head and neck, liver or kidney cancer.

The V gene is TRBV9, the J gene TRBJ2-3; 12 bases are a match to TRBD1. Germline-derived CDR1 and CDR2 are SGDLS and YYNGEE. V was clipped by 6 bases and J by 4 bases; unmatched bases: 9. CDR3 length: 16 amino acids. The CDR3 sequence: CASNTGQGAISDTQYF. As DNA, the CDR3 is TGTGCCAGCAACACGGGACAGGGGGCTATCTCAGATACGCAGTATTTT.

V and J are TRBV4-3 and TRBJ2-7; D gene unclear. Between the trimmed V and J ends, which lost 0 bases and 2 bases, there was a span of 11 bases. Germline V lookup: CDR1 LGHNA, CDR2 YSLEER. The CDR3 extends over 15 amino acids. CDR3 residues: CASSQEFRLAYEQYF. CDR3 nucleotide sequence: TGCGCCAGCAGCCAAGAGTTTCGACTTGCCTACGAGCAGTACTTC.

The chain uses TRBV28 and TRBJ1-1; 8 bases are shared with TRBD1. The CDR3 spans 15 residues. Germline assignment: CDR1 MDHEN and CDR2 SYDVKM. Unmatched junction bases numbered 10, after V lost 6 bases and J lost 4 bases. The CDR3 sequence: CASSPADREVTEAFF. The CDR3 DNA follows: TGTGCCAGCAGCCCCGCGGACAGGGAAGTCACTGAAGCTTTCTTT.

The genes are TRBV19 and TRBJ2-1, with D perhaps TRBD2 (7 bases). This CDR3 is built from 13 residues. Germline values: CDR1 LNHDA, CDR2 SQIVND (reference sequence). V lost 11 bases and J 2 bases, leaving 13 bases between the germline ends. CDR3 sequence reads: CAAGAGPYNEQFF. As DNA, the CDR3 is TGTGCCGCGGGGGCAGGGCCCTACAATGAGCAGTTCTTC.

This chain links TRBV5-5 with TRBJ1-2, with D possibly matching TRBD1 (5 bases). The CDR3 contains 14 residues. V lost 1 base to trimming and J lost 5 bases, with 12 bases between them. Germline V gives CDR1 SGHKS, CDR2 YYEKEE (reference sequence). The CDR3 region is CASSLLGTIYGYTF. For the CDR3, the DNA is TGTGCCAGCAGCTTGCTGGGGACGATATATGGCTACACCTTC.

This chain links TRBV18 with TRBJ1-4; TRBD1 aligns across 7 bases. There are 17 residues in the CDR3. V trimming: 3 bases; J trimming: 5 bases; junction bases outside the gene matches: 12. CDR1 is KGHSH, CDR2 LQKENI, per germline. In nucleotides, the CDR3 is TGTGCCAGCTCACCCACGAGGATGGGGACAGAAAATGAAAAACTGTTTTTT. Translation gives CASSPTRMGTENEKLFF.

The J gene is TRBJ2-3, the V gene TRBV7-9, with TRBD2 identical over 12 bases. CDR1 is SEHNR, CDR2 FQNEAQ, per germline (reference sequence). After removal of 0 bases from V and 3 bases from J, the junction contained 1 base not matched to a gene. This CDR3 is built from 16 residues. This chain's CDR3 is CASSLATSGRTDTQYF. The CDR3 nucleotides read TGTGCCAGCAGCTTAGCGACTAGCGGGAGAACAGATACGCAGTATTTT.

The genes are TRBV5-4 and TRBJ2-7; D gene uncertain. V was trimmed by 0 bases and J by 0 bases, leaving 16 bases between them. CDR3 size: 17 residues. Germline CDR1 and CDR2: SGHNT and YYREEE (reference sequence). CDR3 coding DNA: TGTGCCAGCAGCTTGGGAGTCGGCAGGCCAGTCTCCTACGAGCAGTACTTC. Amino acid sequence: CASSLGVGRPVSYEQYF.

The chain combines TRBV29-1 with TRBJ2-7; TRBD2 agrees at 7 bases. The V gene end was trimmed by 1 base and the J gene end by 4 bases; junction bases not matched to a gene: 10. The CDR3 has 15 amino acids. CDR1 and CDR2 (germline): SQVTM, ANQGSEA. In nucleotides, the CDR3 is TGCAGCGTTGAAGGGTTTGGCGCTAGCGGTTACGAGCAGTACTTC. The encoded protein is CSVEGFGASGYEQYF.

V and J are TRBV7-9 and TRBJ1-3; TRBD1 might be the D (5 bases). The V gene's germline CDR1 is SEHNR and CDR2 FQNEAQ (reference sequence). This CDR3 spans 18 amino acids. Trimming pared 1 base from V and 9 bases from J, leaving 25 bases between. The CDR3 nucleotides are TGTGCCAGCAGCTTAGTGACATCGAGCAGGGTTGCCTCGGGCACCATATATTTT. Its protein product is CASSLVTSSRVASGTIYF.

This clone was detected only a few times. The chain employs TRBV9 and TRBJ2-1; D call uncertain. The CDR3 length is 15 residues. V was trimmed by 1 base and J by 0 bases, leaving 8 bases between them. Germline V gene data show CDR1 as SGDLS and CDR2 as YYNGEE. CDR3 sequence: CASSVTPSSYNEQFF. In DNA form, the CDR3 reads TGTGCCAGCAGCGTAACACCGAGCTCCTACAATGAGCAGTTCTTC.

The rearrangement joins TRBV4-1 to TRBJ2-2; D perhaps matches TRBD1 (7 bases). Trimming pared 1 base from V and 5 bases from J, leaving 14 bases between. CDR1 is MGHRA, CDR2 YSYEKL, per germline. This CDR3 is built from 16 residues. Here the CDR3 DNA reads TGCGCCAGCAGCCAAGGGCAGGGGGGTGCGACCGGGGAGCTGTTTTTT. Translated: CASSQGQGGATGELFF.

The chain employs TRBV6-4 and TRBJ2-6; TRBD1 might be the D (6 bases). CDR1 and CDR2 (germline): MRHNA, SNTAGT. Trimming shortened V by 6 bases and J by 1 base, and 7 bases separated the two germline ends. The CDR3 is made up of 14 amino acids. CDR3 sequence (DNA): TGTGCCAGCAGCGACAGGTCTGGGGCCAACGTCCTGACTTTC. Its protein is CASSDRSGANVLTF.

The chain joins TRBV19 to TRBJ2-7, with D maybe TRBD2 (7 bases). Trimming shortened V by 5 bases and J by 3 bases, and 14 bases separated the two germline ends. CDR1 is LNHDA, CDR2 SQIVND, per germline (reference sequence). This CDR3 is 14 amino acids long. CDR3 sequence (DNA): TGTGCCAGTAGTTACGGAGGGGGGGACTACGAGCAGTACTTC. This codes for CASSYGGGDYEQYF.

The chain uses TRBV5-6 and TRBJ2-2, with D unclear. Trimming removed 1 base from V and 4 bases from J, with 14 bases in between. Germline CDR1 is SGHDT and CDR2 is YYEEEE. The length of the CDR3 is 16 residues. The CDR3 nucleotides read TGTGCCAGCAGCTTGTCTTTCATATCGCGCACCGGGGAGCTGTTTTTT. Translation: CASSLSFISRTGELFF.